The 9 T cell receptor beta chains reported below all come from one sample, sequenced in a study of blood T cell repertoires in COVID-19. Clones were sequenced by immunoSEQ multiplex PCR, and TCRdb holds only the in-frame ones, with some missing. The sample includes 650,000 to 800,000 clones, about 90% seen only once; the top ten take 0.2% to 0.3%. The sequenced sample consisted of peripheral blood. Receptor source: a woman between 18 and 29 years old with acute or convalescent COVID-19.

The CDR3 nucleotides are TGTGCCACCTACGATGGTGAGAACACTGAAGCTTTCTTT. Amino acids: CATYDGENTEAFF. The chain recombines TRBV6-6 with TRBJ1-1, with D uncertain. With 10 bases removed from V and 1 base from J, the gap between germline ends came to 13 bases. The CDR3 is 13 residues long. Germline V CDR1 and CDR2: MNHNY, SVGAGI (reference sequence).

The rearrangement joins TRBV27 to TRBJ1-5; TRBD1 is a possible D gene (6 bases). The CDR3 consists of 15 residues. Trimming took off 5 bases at V and 0 bases at J, with 11 bases between the two ends. Germline lookup yields CDR1 MNHEY and CDR2 SMNVEV (reference sequence). This chain's CDR3 is CASSTDRNSNQPQHF. The CDR3 bases are TGTGCCAGCAGTACGGACAGAAATAGCAATCAGCCCCAGCATTTT.

The chain uses TRBV3-1 (or the pseudogene TRBV3-2) and TRBJ1-1; D uncertain. There are 14 residues in the CDR3. V was cut by 1 base and J by 2 bases, with 8 bases left in between. Per the germline V gene, CDR1 is LGHDT and CDR2 is YNNKEL (reference sequence). DNA for the CDR3: TGTGCCAGCAGCCAAGGGCCCTCAAACACTGAAGCTTTCTTT. Amino acids: CASSQGPSNTEAFF.

The chain carries TRBV27 and TRBJ2-4; 8 bases map to TRBD1. J lost 0 bases, V lost 4 bases, and 2 bases had no gene match. The germline CDR1 and CDR2 sequences are MNHEY and SMNVEV (reference sequence). The CDR3 covers 15 residues. DNA of the CDR3: TGTGCCAGCAGTTCCAGGGGGCTAGCCAAAAACATTCAGTACTTC. Translation gives CASSSRGLAKNIQYF.

The chain has TRBV5-1 and TRBJ1-2, with D possibly TRBD1 on 6 matching bases. The V end was cut by 0 bases, the J end by 4 bases, with 10 bases between. The CDR3 spans 14 residues. The germline CDR1 and CDR2 sequences are SGHRS and YFSETQ. The CDR3 is CASSLDGQSYGYTF. The CDR3 DNA is TGCGCCAGCAGCTTGGATGGACAGTCCTATGGCTACACCTTC.

The chain carries TRBV27 and TRBJ2-3; 8 bases match TRBD2. The CDR3 sequence is 16 residues long. The junction had 13 bases not matched to a gene; V was cut back by 6 bases and J by 5 bases. In germline, CDR1 is MNHEY, CDR2 SMNVEV (reference sequence). This chain's CDR3 is CASSTPGGGPQDTQYF. CDR3 nucleotide sequence: TGTGCCAGCAGCACCCCCGGCGGGGGGCCCCAAGATACGCAGTATTTT.

The chain carries TRBV6-2 or TRBV6-3 and TRBJ2-7, with D maybe TRBD1 (6 bases). The CDR3 consists of 14 residues. Germline V lookup: CDR1 MNHEY, CDR2 SVGEGT. V lost 2 bases and J lost 3, with 11 bases in between. CDR3 coding DNA: TGTGCCAGCAGTTACCCTGACAGGTACTACGAGCAGTACTTC. Amino acids: CASSYPDRYYEQYF.

This chain joins TRBV13 and TRBJ2-1; 10 nucleotides agree with TRBD1. The ends lost 5 bases at V and 5 bases at J; junction bases unmatched: 3. The CDR3 consists of 14 residues. Germline V gene data show CDR1 as PRHDT and CDR2 as FYEKMQ (reference sequence). CDR3 protein: CASSHGTGDNEQFF. The DNA of the CDR3 is TGTGCCAGCAGCCACGGGACAGGGGACAATGAGCAGTTCTTC.

CDR3: CASSLALAGVSGNTIYF. The DNA for the CDR3 is TGTGCCAGCAGCTTAGCGCTTGCGGGCGTCTCTGGAAACACCATATATTTT. V gene TRBV7-2 combines with J gene TRBJ1-3; no reliable D call. V was pared by 0 bases and J by 0 bases, with 12 bases between. Germline CDR1 and CDR2: SGHTA and FQGNSA. This CDR3 contains 17 residues. The full variable domain, with the rest looked up from reference TRBV7-2 and TRBJ1-3, is GAGVSQSPSNKVTEKGKDVELRCDPISGHTALYWYRQSLGQGLEFLIYFQGNSAPDKSGLPSDRFSAERTGGSVSTLTIQRTQQEDSAVYLCASSLALAGVSGNTIYFGEGSWLTVV.